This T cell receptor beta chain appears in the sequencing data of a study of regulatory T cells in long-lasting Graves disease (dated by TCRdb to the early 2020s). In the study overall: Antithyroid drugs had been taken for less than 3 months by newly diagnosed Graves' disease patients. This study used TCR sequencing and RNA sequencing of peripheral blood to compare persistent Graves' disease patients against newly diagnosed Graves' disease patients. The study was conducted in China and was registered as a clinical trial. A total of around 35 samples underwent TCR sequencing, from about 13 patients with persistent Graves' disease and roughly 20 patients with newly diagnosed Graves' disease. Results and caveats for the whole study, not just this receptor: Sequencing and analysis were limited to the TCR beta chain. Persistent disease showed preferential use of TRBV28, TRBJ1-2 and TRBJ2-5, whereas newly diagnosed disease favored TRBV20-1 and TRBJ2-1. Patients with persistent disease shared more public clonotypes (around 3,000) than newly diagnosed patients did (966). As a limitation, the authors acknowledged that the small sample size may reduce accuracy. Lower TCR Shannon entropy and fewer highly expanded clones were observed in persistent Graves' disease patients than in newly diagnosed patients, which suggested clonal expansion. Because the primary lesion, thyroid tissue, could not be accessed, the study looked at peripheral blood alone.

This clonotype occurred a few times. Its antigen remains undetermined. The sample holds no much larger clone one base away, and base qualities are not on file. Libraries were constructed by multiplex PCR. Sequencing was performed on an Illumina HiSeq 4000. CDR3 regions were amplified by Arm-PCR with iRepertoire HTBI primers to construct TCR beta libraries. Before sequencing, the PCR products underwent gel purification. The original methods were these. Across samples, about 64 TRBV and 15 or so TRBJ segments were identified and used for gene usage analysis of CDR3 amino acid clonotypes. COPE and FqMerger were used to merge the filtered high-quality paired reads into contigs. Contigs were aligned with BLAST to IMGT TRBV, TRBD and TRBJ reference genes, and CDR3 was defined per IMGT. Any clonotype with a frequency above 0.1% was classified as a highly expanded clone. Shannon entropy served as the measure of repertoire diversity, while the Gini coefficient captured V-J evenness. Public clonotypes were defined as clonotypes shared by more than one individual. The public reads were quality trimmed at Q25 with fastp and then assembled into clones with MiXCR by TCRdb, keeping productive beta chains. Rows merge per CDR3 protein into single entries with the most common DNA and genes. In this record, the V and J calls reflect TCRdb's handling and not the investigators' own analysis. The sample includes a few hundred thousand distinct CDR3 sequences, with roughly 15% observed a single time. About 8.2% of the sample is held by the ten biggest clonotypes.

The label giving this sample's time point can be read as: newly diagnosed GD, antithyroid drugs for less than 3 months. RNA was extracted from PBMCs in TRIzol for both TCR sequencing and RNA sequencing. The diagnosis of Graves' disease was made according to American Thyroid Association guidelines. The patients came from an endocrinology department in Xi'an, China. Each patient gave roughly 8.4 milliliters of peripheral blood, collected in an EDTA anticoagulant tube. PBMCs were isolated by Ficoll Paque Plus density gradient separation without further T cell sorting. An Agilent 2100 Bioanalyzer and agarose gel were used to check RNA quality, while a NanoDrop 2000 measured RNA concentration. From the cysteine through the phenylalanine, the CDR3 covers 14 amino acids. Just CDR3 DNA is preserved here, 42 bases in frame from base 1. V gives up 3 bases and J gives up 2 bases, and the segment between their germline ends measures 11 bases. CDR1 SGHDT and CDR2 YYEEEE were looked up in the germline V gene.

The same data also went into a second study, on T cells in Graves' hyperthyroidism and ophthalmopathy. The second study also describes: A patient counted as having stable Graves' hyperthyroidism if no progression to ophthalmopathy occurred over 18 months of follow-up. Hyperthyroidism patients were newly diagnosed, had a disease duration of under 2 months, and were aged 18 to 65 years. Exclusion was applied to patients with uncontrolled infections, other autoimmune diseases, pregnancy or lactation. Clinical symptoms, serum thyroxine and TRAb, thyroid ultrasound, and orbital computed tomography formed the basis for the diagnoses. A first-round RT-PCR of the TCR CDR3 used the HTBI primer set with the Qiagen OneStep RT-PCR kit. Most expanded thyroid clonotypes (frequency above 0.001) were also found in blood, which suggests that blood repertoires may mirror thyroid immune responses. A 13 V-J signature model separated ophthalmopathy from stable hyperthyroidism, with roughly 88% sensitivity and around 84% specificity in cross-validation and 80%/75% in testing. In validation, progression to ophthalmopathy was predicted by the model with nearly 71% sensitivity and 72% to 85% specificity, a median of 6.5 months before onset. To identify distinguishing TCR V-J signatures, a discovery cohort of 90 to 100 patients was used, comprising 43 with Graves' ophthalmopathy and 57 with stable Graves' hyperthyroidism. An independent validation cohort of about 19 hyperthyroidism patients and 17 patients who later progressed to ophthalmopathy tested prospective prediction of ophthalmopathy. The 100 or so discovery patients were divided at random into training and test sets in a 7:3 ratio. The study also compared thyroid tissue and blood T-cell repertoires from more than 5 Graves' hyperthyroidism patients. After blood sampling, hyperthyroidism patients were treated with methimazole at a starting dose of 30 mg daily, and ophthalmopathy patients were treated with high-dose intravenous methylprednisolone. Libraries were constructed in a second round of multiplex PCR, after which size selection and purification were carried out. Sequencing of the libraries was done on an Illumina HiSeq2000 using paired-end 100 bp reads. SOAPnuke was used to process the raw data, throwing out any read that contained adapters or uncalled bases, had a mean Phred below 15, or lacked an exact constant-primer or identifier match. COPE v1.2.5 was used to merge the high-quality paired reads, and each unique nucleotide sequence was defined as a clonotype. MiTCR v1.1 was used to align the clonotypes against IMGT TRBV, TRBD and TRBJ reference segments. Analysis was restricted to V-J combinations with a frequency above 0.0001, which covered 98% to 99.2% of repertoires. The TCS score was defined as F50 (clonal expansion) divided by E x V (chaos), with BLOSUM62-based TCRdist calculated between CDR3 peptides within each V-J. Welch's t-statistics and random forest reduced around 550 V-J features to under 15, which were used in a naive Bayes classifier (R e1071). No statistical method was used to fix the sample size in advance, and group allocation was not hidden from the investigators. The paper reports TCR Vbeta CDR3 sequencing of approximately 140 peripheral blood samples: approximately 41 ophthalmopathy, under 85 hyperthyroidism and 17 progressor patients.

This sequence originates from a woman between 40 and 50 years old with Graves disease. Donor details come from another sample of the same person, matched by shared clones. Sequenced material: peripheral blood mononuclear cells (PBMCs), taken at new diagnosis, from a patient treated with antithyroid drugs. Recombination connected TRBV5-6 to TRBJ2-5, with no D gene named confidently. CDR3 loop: CASSSSTSQETQYF. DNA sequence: TGTGCCAGCAGCTCCTCCACGTCGCAAGAGACCCAGTACTTC.